These 11 T cell receptor beta chains were sequenced from one sample in a study of blood T cell repertoires in COVID-19. Only in-frame clones appear in the TCRdb table, and some are missing; sequencing was by immunoSEQ multiplex PCR. Altogether roughly 100,000 clones are present, 65% to 90% being singletons, with the ten largest covering under 4.5%. The sample comprised peripheral blood. The receptors were gathered from a middle-aged man with acute or convalescent COVID-19.

This clone occurred once. V usage is TRBV3-1 (or the pseudogene TRBV3-2) and J usage is TRBJ1-2, with 7 nucleotides matching TRBD1. Germline lookup yields CDR1 LGHDT and CDR2 YNNKEL (reference sequence). J gave up 0 bases and V 2 bases, and 12 bases lay outside the gene matches. The CDR3 consists of 18 residues. The CDR3 is CASSQTRIDRAANYGYTF. The CDR3 region has the DNA TGTGCCAGCAGCCAAACCCGGATAGACAGGGCTGCTAACTATGGCTACACCTTC.

The V call is TRBV19, the J call TRBJ1-6; 7 bases are shared with TRBD1. This CDR3 region has 16 residues. Germline V CDR1 and CDR2: LNHDA, SQIVND (reference sequence). J was trimmed by 4 bases and V by 6 bases; bases with no gene match: 9. The CDR3 DNA sequence: TGTGCCAGTAGAAAACTCCGGGACAGTTATAATTCACCCCTCCACTTT. This encodes CASRKLRDSYNSPLHF.

This clone appeared a few times. This chain connects TRBV10-3 to TRBJ1-6, with a weak D call TRBD1 (6 bases). V was shortened by 2 bases and J by 4 bases, with 9 bases between the two germline ends. This CDR3 has 15 amino acids. Germline CDR1 and CDR2: ENHRY and SYGVKD. The CDR3 DNA is TGTGCCATCAGTGAGGACAGGACATATAATTCACCCCTCCACTTT. Protein product: CAISEDRTYNSPLHF.

This chain uses TRBV10-3 with TRBJ1-1; TRBD1 matches 10 bases. The ends lost 4 bases at V and 5 bases at J; junction bases unmatched: 7. CDR1 and CDR2 (germline): ENHRY, SYGVKD. This CDR3 contains 15 residues. Here the CDR3 DNA reads TGTGCCATCAGTGGGACTCCGGGACAGGGGACTGAAGCTTTCTTT. It translates to CAISGTPGQGTEAFF.

The chain has TRBV30 and TRBJ2-5, with D possibly TRBD1 on 6 matching bases. CDR3 size: 12 residues. Germline CDR1 GTSNPN, CDR2 SVGIG (reference sequence). Trimming took off 8 bases at V and 6 bases at J, with 16 bases between the two ends. DNA for the CDR3: TGTGCCGTGAACCAGGGGATGAAGACCCAGTACTTC. Its translation is CAVNQGMKTQYF.

The gene calls are TRBV20-1 and TRBJ2-5; a weak D match, TRBD1 (5 bases). Germline loops: CDR1 DFQATT, CDR2 SNEGSKA (reference sequence). The CDR3 has 11 residues. Trimming took 8 bases from V and 5 from J, leaving 12 bases between them. For the CDR3, the DNA is TGCAGTATGCCCCAGGGTGAGACCCAGTACTTC. Protein: CSMPQGETQYF.

The chain is built from TRBV7-3 and TRBJ1-1; D gene ambiguous. Germline loops: CDR1 SGHTA, CDR2 FQGTGA. This CDR3 region has 12 residues. V lost 6 bases, J lost 4 bases, and 9 bases lay in between. CDR3 DNA: TGTGCCAGCAGTGATACCGGCACTGAAGCTTTCTTT. Amino acids: CASSDTGTEAFF. The variable domain in full, with the rest retrieved from reference TRBV7-3 and TRBJ1-1, is GAGVSQTPSNKVTEKGKYVELRCDPISGHTALYWYRQSLGQGPEFLIYFQGTGAADDSGLPNDRFFAVRPEGSVSTLKIQRTERGDSAVYLCASSDTGTEAFFGQGTRLTVV.

This chain joins TRBV2 and TRBJ1-2, with 8 bases lining up with TRBD1. The germline V gene encodes CDR1 SNHLY and CDR2 FYNNEI. V lost 8 bases to trimming and J lost 4 bases; unmatched junction nucleotides: 3. The CDR3 is 12 residues long. DNA for the CDR3: TGTGCCAGCGGGGGGACAGGCTATGGCTACACCTTC. This sequence encodes CASGGTGYGYTF.

This rearrangement joins TRBV7-9 to TRBJ2-7, with D possibly matching TRBD1 (6 bases). Germline V gives CDR1 SEHNR, CDR2 FQNEAQ (reference sequence). The germline V and J ends were trimmed by 4 bases and 3 bases, with 10 bases remaining between them. The CDR3 is 13 residues long. The CDR3 protein is CASSYRQDYEQYF. The DNA of the CDR3 is TGTGCCAGCAGCTACCGACAGGACTACGAGCAGTACTTC.

The chain joins TRBV10-3 to TRBJ2-7; 15 bases line up with TRBD2. The CDR3 has 16 residues. Germline V CDR1 and CDR2: ENHRY, SYGVKD. V trimming: 6 bases; J trimming: 3 bases; junction bases outside the gene matches: 6. This chain's CDR3 is CAIRPGLAGGIYEQYF. In DNA form, the CDR3 reads TGTGCCATCAGACCGGGACTAGCGGGAGGCATCTACGAGCAGTACTTC.

This clone was counted once. The chain uses TRBV5-4 and TRBJ2-2; D gene uncertain. The germline V gene has CDR1 SGHNT and CDR2 YYREEE (reference sequence). The CDR3 has 16 residues. V was clipped by 0 bases and J by 0 bases, with 9 bases between them. The CDR3 nucleotides are TGTGCCAGCAGCTTGGACAGCCCCGCGAACACCGGGGAGCTGTTTTTT. Protein sequence: CASSLDSPANTGELFF.